The T cell receptor (beta chain) under discussion was sequenced for a study of yellow fever vaccine responses in identical twins. Concerning this clonotype itself: Its matching antigen is unknown.

TCRdb analysed the RT-PCR reads with MiXCR anew, one entry per CDR3 protein. Counted here are approximately 32,000 distinct CDR3 sequences, less than 70% occurring once; the ten biggest clones make up 4.5%. The study, taken as a whole, reports: Vaccine-induced T cell responses in twins were reportedly observed to appear partly convergent, partly personalized.

The TCR sequence derives from a woman aged 18-35 years who received the yellow fever vaccine. The source was T cells from blood (PBMCs), unsorted or a sorted subset (not recorded which), collected before or after yellow fever vaccination (not recorded which).

The CDR3 protein is CASSPGQGSTGANVLTF. CDR3 DNA: TGTGCCAGCTCACCCGGACAGGGTTCTACTGGGGCCAACGTCCTGACTTTC. The chain employs TRBV18 and TRBJ2-6, with 8 bases lining up with TRBD1. The V and J ends lost 3 bases and 2 bases, in that order; junction bases with no gene match: 6. The CDR3 sequence is 17 residues long. From germline, CDR1 is KGHSH and CDR2 LQKENI.